The 28 T cell receptor beta chains given below trace back to one sample, sequenced in a study of T-cell reconstitution after alpha-beta-depleted transplantation in children (dated by TCRdb to about 2016). The method behind the library was PCR. This sample was sequenced with an Illumina HiSeq 2500. To normalize quantification of the TCRbeta repertoire, the TCR libraries were built with molecular barcoding that relied on unique molecular identifiers. TCRdb itself trimmed the public reads at Q25 with fastp, ran MiXCR and retained productive beta chains. Every CDR3 protein is listed once, alongside the most common genes and DNA of its rows. Here the sample has 280,000 or so distinct CDR3 sequences; roughly 10% occur a single time. In total, the top ten clones hold about a quarter of the sample. Per the publication, the treatment or condition label means: allogeneic hematopoietic cell transplantation with graft depleted of TCRalphabeta T cells and CD19 B cells.

The source was peripheral blood, collected 180 days after TCRalphabeta/CD19-depleted stem cell transplant. These receptors all come from a male patient aged 2 to 10 who had a stem cell transplant for chronic granulomatous disease, so the T cells may come from the graft donor.

The table lists this clonotype with a few counts. The gene calls are TRBV20-1 and TRBJ2-2; D may correspond to TRBD1 or TRBD2 (5 bases each). The V end was cut by 0 bases, the J end by 4 bases, with 12 bases between. Germline assignment: CDR1 DFQATT and CDR2 SNEGSKA (reference sequence). The CDR3 has 15 amino acids. In DNA, the CDR3 is TGCAGTGCTAGAGATAAGGGACCTACCACCGGGGAGCTGTTTTTT. This encodes CSARDKGPTTGELFF.

This clonotype appeared many times. The rearrangement links TRBV12-3 or TRBV12-4 to TRBJ1-1; 10 positions match TRBD1. CDR3 size: 14 residues. V gave up 7 bases and J gave up 4 bases; unmatched junction bases: 6. CDR3 nucleotide sequence: TGTGCCAGCACCTCCCGGACAGGGGGCACTGAAGCTTTCTTT. Residues: CASTSRTGGTEAFF.

This clonotype appeared many times. The rearrangement joins TRBV4-2 to TRBJ2-1; 13 positions match TRBD2. Germline-derived CDR1 and CDR2 are LGHNA and YNFKEQ. After removal of 3 bases from V and 0 bases from J, the junction contained 5 bases not matched to a gene. The CDR3 is 18 amino acids. The CDR3, as DNA: TGTGCCAGCAGCCATACTGGGACTAGCGGGAACTCCTACAATGAGCAGTTCTTC. Residues: CASSHTGTSGNSYNEQFF.

This clonotype showed up just a few times. A read error may account for a junction end that differs from germline. This chain uses TRBV19 with TRBJ2-7; D ambiguous. Germline CDR1 and CDR2: LNHDA and SQIVND (reference sequence). The CDR3 sequence is 9 residues long. The CDR3 spells CARLVHGDF. The CDR3 DNA reads as TGTGCCAGACTGGTTCATGGAGACTTC.

There are many counts of this clonotype. V gene TRBV9 combines with J gene TRBJ1-3, with 8 bases lining up with TRBD1. The CDR3 is 17 amino acids. The ends lost 0 bases at V and 1 base at J; junction bases unmatched: 6. Germline V CDR1 and CDR2: SGDLS, YYNGEE. CDR3 nucleotides: TGTGCCAGCAGCGTAGCTCCAGGGGGCGTTTCTGGAAACACCATATATTTT. This codes for CASSVAPGGVSGNTIYF.

This clonotype appeared many times. CDR3 in DNA: TGTGCCAGCAGCCAAGCGGTGGCCGGGGAGCTGTTTTTT. Its translation is CASSQAVAGELFF. The genes are TRBV3-1 and TRBJ2-2, with D uncertain. Between the trimmed V and J ends, which lost 1 base and 6 bases, there was a span of 6 bases. CDR3 length: 13 residues. CDR1 is LGHDT and CDR2 is YNNKEL in the germline V gene (reference sequence).

The sample holds many counts of this clonotype. This rearrangement joins TRBV28 to TRBJ2-7; D call uncertain. Germline CDR1 reads MDHEN; CDR2 reads SYDVKM. V dropped 6 bases and J dropped 5 bases, with 14 bases sitting between them. The CDR3 contains 13 residues. The CDR3 nucleotides are TGTGCCAGCAGACAACTGGGCTGGGACGAGCAGTACTTC. Its translation is CASRQLGWDEQYF.

In its sample, this clonotype was seen many times. The chain has TRBV27 and TRBJ2-4, with D perhaps matching TRBD2 (5 bases). This CDR3 contains 13 residues. Trimming removed 6 bases at V and 3 bases at J, with 9 bases between. Germline V gene lookup returns CDR1 MNHEY and CDR2 SMNVEV (reference sequence). Here the CDR3 reads CASRPRDKNIQYF. The CDR3 DNA is TGTGCCAGCAGACCCCGGGACAAAAACATTCAGTACTTC.

This clonotype was observed many times. The chain combines TRBV7-2 with TRBJ2-5; D remains ambiguous. This CDR3 has 16 residues. Germline V gene sequence: CDR1 SGHTA, CDR2 FQGNSA. Trimming pared 4 bases from V and 5 bases from J, leaving 20 bases between. This CDR3 reads CASSSTGYPVVETQYF. The CDR3 DNA follows: TGTGCCAGCAGCTCGACCGGCTATCCCGTCGTGGAGACCCAGTACTTC.

This clonotype has a handful of counts. The rearrangement joins TRBV18 to TRBJ1-4; D is undetermined. The germline V gene has CDR1 KGHSH and CDR2 LQKENI. V gave up 3 bases and J gave up 6 bases, with 5 bases separating them. The CDR3 sequence is 12 residues long. The chain's CDR3 is CASSPSDEKLFF. For the CDR3, the DNA is TGTGCCAGCTCACCTTCAGATGAAAAACTGTTTTTT.

This sequence joins TRBV5-1 and TRBJ2-1; 16 positions match TRBD2. The length of the CDR3 is 22 residues. J gave up 1 base and V 1 base, and 14 bases lay outside the gene matches. Germline V gives CDR1 SGHRS, CDR2 YFSETQ. The CDR3 region has the DNA TGCGCCAGCAGCTTGATAGGGATGGGACTAGCGGGAGGGCCCTCATCCTACAATGAGCAGTTCTTC. Residues: CASSLIGMGLAGGPSSYNEQFF.

In this sample, this clonotype turned up many times. The V call is TRBV6-5, the J call TRBJ2-2; D is unresolved. Trimming stripped 6 bases from V and 7 bases from J, with 9 bases between. In germline, CDR1 is MNHEY, CDR2 SVGAGI. The CDR3 covers 12 residues. CDR3 sequence reads: CASSTRSGELFF. The CDR3 DNA follows: TGTGCCAGCAGCACCCGAAGCGGGGAGCTGTTTTTT.

This clonotype was found many times. The genes are TRBV25-1 and TRBJ1-5, with D hard to call. V was pared by 9 bases and J by 4 bases, with 19 bases between. Per the germline V gene, CDR1 is MGHDK and CDR2 is SYGVNS. The CDR3 covers 15 residues. CDR3 amino acids: CASLSMFGPNQPQHF. The CDR3 coding sequence is TGTGCCAGTCTTTCTATGTTCGGCCCAAATCAGCCCCAGCATTTT.

This clonotype showed up many times. CDR3: CATSRDLRPALGPGAAGANVLTF. CDR3 nucleotides: TGTGCCACCAGCAGAGATCTACGGCCCGCCCTGGGGCCGGGGGCAGCTGGGGCCAACGTCCTGACTTTC. The rearrangement joins TRBV15 to TRBJ2-6; D is tentatively TRBD1 or TRBD2 (6 bases each). The CDR3 totals 23 residues. CDR1 and CDR2 from the germline V gene are LNHNV and YYDKDF (reference sequence). The germline V and J ends were trimmed by 0 bases and 2 bases, with 29 bases remaining between them.

Turning to this clonotype: This sequence may be a read error, since a much larger clone differs from it by one base. The gene calls are TRBV20-1 and TRBJ2-1; the D is unclear. Germline V gene lookup returns CDR1 DFQATT and CDR2 SNEGSKA (reference sequence). The CDR3 loop spans 12 amino acids. Trimming shortened V by 6 bases and J by 2 bases, and 8 bases separated the two germline ends. In DNA form, the CDR3 reads TGCAGTGCCAGTCAGACCTACAATGAGCAGTTCTTC. Encoded protein: CSASQTYNEQFF.

The sample holds many counts of this clonotype. This sequence joins TRBV7-2 and TRBJ1-1; 9 positions agree with TRBD1. Germline CDR1 and CDR2: SGHTA and FQGNSA. The CDR3 extends over 16 amino acids. Trimming took 1 base from V and 1 from J; bases not matched to a gene: 4. For the CDR3, the DNA is TGTGCCAGCAGCTTAGGCCCGGGACAGGGGAACACTGAAGCTTTCTTT. Residues: CASSLGPGQGNTEAFF.

This clonotype was counted a few times. The CDR3 loop is CASSPLGDDEQFF. The CDR3 bases are TGTGCCAGCTCACCTCTAGGGGACGATGAGCAGTTCTTC. The chain links TRBV18 to TRBJ2-1; D could derive from TRBD1 or TRBD2 (5 bases each). The V gene's germline CDR1 is KGHSH and CDR2 LQKENI. Trimming pared 3 bases from V and 8 bases from J, leaving 11 bases between. This CDR3 is built from 13 residues.

V usage is TRBV18 and J usage is TRBJ1-3, with TRBD1 matching over 7 bases. Germline CDR1 is KGHSH and CDR2 is LQKENI. CDR3 length: 14 amino acids. Trimming cost V 2 bases and J 5 bases; bases outside gene matches: 3. The CDR3 loop is CASSPTGERNTIYF. CDR3 sequence (DNA): TGTGCCAGCTCACCAACAGGGGAAAGAAACACCATATATTTT. The entire variable domain, with the rest obtained from reference TRBV18 and TRBJ1-3, is as follows: NAGVMQNPRHLVRRRGQEARLRCSPMKGHSHVYWYRQLPEEGLKFMVYLQKENIIDESGMPKERFSAEFPKEGPSILRIQQVVRGDSAAYFCASSPTGERNTIYFGEGSWLTVV.

Ten or more counts support this clonotype. The V call is TRBV20-1, the J call TRBJ2-7; 10 positions match TRBD1. J was trimmed by 6 bases and V by 3 bases; bases with no gene match: 5. Germline assignment: CDR1 DFQATT and CDR2 SNEGSKA (reference sequence). The CDR3 is made up of 13 amino acids. The CDR3 DNA follows: TGCAGTGCTAGGGGGACAGGGGAGTCCGAGCAGTACTTC. This sequence encodes CSARGTGESEQYF.

In this sample, this clonotype turned up many times. The chain employs TRBV29-1 and TRBJ1-1; 8 nucleotides agree with TRBD1. Trimming took 3 bases from V and 1 from J; bases not matched to a gene: 1. The V gene's germline CDR1 is SQVTM and CDR2 ANQGSEA. This CDR3 has 13 residues. DNA for the CDR3: TGCAGCGTTGATGGGACAGGGAACACTGAAGCTTTCTTT. Residues: CSVDGTGNTEAFF.

There are many counts of this clonotype. The V call is TRBV27, the J call TRBJ2-3; D is unclear. The germline CDR1 and CDR2 sequences are MNHEY and SMNVEV (reference sequence). V was clipped by 9 bases and J by 1 base, with 11 bases between them. This CDR3 is 13 amino acids long. The CDR3, as DNA: TGTGCCAGGGCAGTCCCTCGCACAGATACGCAGTATTTT. It codes for CARAVPRTDTQYF.

This clonotype was seen at least ten times. The CDR3 loop reads CASSLTSLSSYEQYF. In nucleotides, the CDR3 is TGTGCCAGCAGCCTGACTAGCCTTTCCTCCTACGAGCAGTACTTC. V and J are TRBV11-3 and TRBJ2-7, with 7 bases identical to TRBD2. The J segment lost 0 bases and the V segment lost 5 bases, leaving 7 bases of the junction unmatched. Germline-derived CDR1 and CDR2 are SGHNT and YENEEA. The CDR3 is made up of 15 amino acids.

In its sample, this clonotype was seen many times. This rearrangement joins TRBV5-1 to TRBJ2-1; TRBD2 matches 13 bases. The V and J ends lost 2 bases and 7 bases, in that order; junction bases with no gene match: 9. The CDR3 sequence is 17 residues long. The germline V gene has CDR1 SGHRS and CDR2 YFSETQ. The chain's CDR3 is CASSFTSGRASANEQFF. For the CDR3, the DNA is TGCGCCAGCAGCTTTACTAGCGGGAGGGCTTCGGCTAATGAGCAGTTCTTC.

Ten or more counts support this clonotype. The V call is TRBV10-3, the J call TRBJ2-1, with TRBD2 matching over 14 bases. V lost 4 bases, J lost 0 bases, and 2 bases stayed unmatched. Germline V CDR1 and CDR2: ENHRY, SYGVKD. The CDR3 is made up of 17 amino acids. CDR3 region: CAISGLAGGGSYNEQFF. The CDR3 DNA reads TGTGCCATCAGTGGACTAGCGGGAGGGGGCTCCTACAATGAGCAGTTCTTC.

This clonotype was detected many times. The chain employs TRBV25-1 and TRBJ1-6, with TRBD1 identical over 8 bases. This CDR3 comprises 13 residues. Germline V gives CDR1 MGHDK, CDR2 SYGVNS. V gave up 7 bases and J gave up 8 bases; unmatched junction bases: 4. The CDR3 nucleotides read TGTGCCAGCACAGGGGGCGCGTATTCACCCCTCCACTTT. The encoded protein is CASTGGAYSPLHF.

This clonotype has more than one count but fewer than ten. V usage is TRBV25-1 and J usage is TRBJ2-6, with D unresolved. CDR1 is MGHDK, CDR2 SYGVNS, per germline. Trimming left V 3 bases short and J 0 bases short, with 9 bases between. There are 16 residues in the CDR3. In DNA form, the CDR3 reads TGTGCCAGCAGTGATCTGGGTTTCTCTGGGGCCAACGTCCTGACTTTC. The encoded protein is CASSDLGFSGANVLTF.

This clonotype was observed at least ten times. The J gene is TRBJ2-1, the V gene TRBV7-3; D gene ambiguous. The V end lost 1 base, the J end lost 0 bases, and 10 bases lay between the germline ends. Per germline, CDR1 SGHTA and CDR2 FQGTGA. The length of the CDR3 is 16 residues. The CDR3 sequence: CASSLNRARSYNEQFF. CDR3 in DNA: TGTGCCAGCAGCTTAAATAGGGCCCGCTCCTACAATGAGCAGTTCTTC.

Many counts were recorded for this clonotype. This rearrangement joins TRBV7-7 to TRBJ2-5, with unresolved D. The CDR3 contains 14 residues. V was trimmed by 1 base and J by 5 bases, leaving 11 bases between them. CDR1 is SSHAT and CDR2 is FNYEAQ in the germline V gene (reference sequence). The CDR3 region is CASSLGTVGETQYF. The CDR3 bases are TGTGCCAGCAGCTTAGGCACAGTAGGGGAGACCCAGTACTTC.